A single sample is the source of the 29 T cell receptor beta chains below, sequenced in a study of siplizumab effects on memory and regulatory T cells. Assay: immunoSEQ multiplex PCR; the TCRdb copy retains only in-frame clones and omits some. The sample records about 50,000 clones, over 90% being singletons. Sequenced: CD8+ T cells sorted from blood. The source is a human donor in good health.

The rearrangement joins TRBV23-1 to TRBJ1-1, with no clear D. TRBV23-1 is annotated as an ORF whose role is uncertain. The V end was cut by 10 bases, the J end by 1 base, with 13 bases between. This CDR3 contains 13 residues. The CDR3 DNA is TGCGCCATCCACGACGATGCGAACACTGAAGCTTTCTTT. Its translation: CAIHDDANTEAFF.

This clone was picked up a small number of times. Other DNA sequences in the same sample also yield this CDR3. The genes are TRBV27 and TRBJ2-7; perhaps TRBD2 as D (5 bases). Per germline, CDR1 MNHEY and CDR2 SMNVEV (reference sequence). The V end was cut by 4 bases, the J end by 4 bases, with 14 bases between. This CDR3 comprises 14 residues. This CDR3 reads CASSSLAGVYEQYF. The CDR3 bases are TGTGCCAGCAGTTCCCTTGCGGGTGTTTACGAGCAGTACTTC.

V is TRBV25-1 and J is TRBJ1-6; D is ambiguous. The CDR3 length is 14 residues. CDR1 is MGHDK, CDR2 SYGVNS, per germline. V shed 1 base and J shed 6 bases, with 7 bases lying between them. This CDR3 reads CASSEFKVNSPLHF. CDR3 coding DNA: TGTGCCAGCAGTGAATTCAAGGTTAATTCACCCCTCCACTTT.

Only one count was recorded for this clone. The chain links TRBV5-1 to TRBJ1-5; TRBD1 might be the D (5 bases). The germline V gene has CDR1 SGHRS and CDR2 YFSETQ. The CDR3 is made up of 14 amino acids. V lost 2 bases to trimming and J lost 3 bases, with 9 bases between them. Written as DNA, the CDR3 is TGCGCCAGCAGCTTAGGGGACCCCAATCAGCCCCAGCATTTT. This codes for CASSLGDPNQPQHF.

This rearrangement joins TRBV7-7 to TRBJ2-7; 10 bases align to TRBD1. J gave up 3 bases and V 5 bases, and 4 bases lay outside the gene matches. The CDR3 has 14 residues. Per the germline V gene, CDR1 is SSHAT and CDR2 is FNYEAQ (reference sequence). DNA for the CDR3: TGTGCCAGCAGCCAGGGACAGGGGATCTACGAGCAGTACTTC. Its translation: CASSQGQGIYEQYF.

This chain joins TRBV5-1 and TRBJ2-1; D may correspond to TRBD1 or TRBD2 (7 bases each). Germline V lookup: CDR1 SGHRS, CDR2 YFSETQ. Trimming removed 3 bases at V and 6 bases at J, with 19 bases between. The CDR3 extends over 16 amino acids. DNA for the CDR3: TGCGCCAGCAGCTGGGGGAGGGGGCTATTATTCAATGAGCAGTTCTTC. Amino acid sequence: CASSWGRGLLFNEQFF.

The J gene is TRBJ1-1, the V gene TRBV5-8; D may be TRBD1 (6 bases). Trimming left V 5 bases short and J 7 bases short, with 21 bases between. From germline, CDR1 is SGHTS and CDR2 YDEGEE. CDR3 length: 15 amino acids. CDR3 DNA: TGTGCCAGCAGAGTAAGACAGGCAATTTGGGATGAAGCTTTCTTT. This sequence encodes CASRVRQAIWDEAFF.

This chain joins TRBV25-1 and TRBJ2-1; D ambiguous. Germline values: CDR1 MGHDK, CDR2 SYGVNS. Trimming shortened V by 4 bases and J by 8 bases, and 12 bases separated the two germline ends. This CDR3 has 13 residues. The CDR3 nucleotides read TGTGCCAGCAGTGCCAGCGTCCTCCATGAGCAGTTCTTC. Amino acids: CASSASVLHEQFF.

The chain has TRBV5-4 and TRBJ2-5; 11 bases fit TRBD2. The J call may be incorrect, as the DNA end agrees better with TRBJ2-7. The CDR3 length is 14 residues. The germline V gene has CDR1 SGHNT and CDR2 YYREEE (reference sequence). The CDR3 sequence: CASSGTSGTYEQYF. CDR3 nucleotide sequence: TGTGCCAGCAGTGGGACTAGCGGTACCTACGAGCAGTACTTC.

V and J are TRBV7-9 and TRBJ2-2, with D unclear. CDR3 length: 17 residues. CDR1 is SEHNR, CDR2 FQNEAQ, per germline (reference sequence). The V and J ends lost 3 bases and 2 bases respectively, with 16 bases between them. The CDR3 loop is CASSLYGGLANTGELFF. As DNA, the CDR3 is TGTGCCAGCAGCTTGTATGGTGGGCTTGCAAACACCGGGGAGCTGTTTTTT.

This chain connects TRBV5-6 to TRBJ2-7; 7 nucleotides agree with TRBD2. CDR3 length: 14 amino acids. From germline, CDR1 is SGHDT and CDR2 YYEEEE. The J segment lost 2 bases and the V segment lost 4 bases, leaving 6 bases of the junction unmatched. CDR3 region: CASSPGLVAYEQYF. The DNA of the CDR3 is TGTGCCAGCAGCCCCGGACTAGTCGCCTACGAGCAGTACTTC. Complete variable domain (other parts from reference TRBV5-6 and TRBJ2-7): DAGVTQSPTHLIKTRGQQVTLRCSPKSGHDTVSWYQQALGQGPQFIFQYYEEEERQRGNFPDRFSGHQFPNYSSELNVNALLLGDSALYLCASSPGLVAYEQYFGPGTRLTVT.

CDR3 nucleotides: TGTGCCACCAGCATTAGCCGGGACAGAAGAAAGGATGAGCAGTTCTTC. The encoded protein is CATSISRDRRKDEQFF. V usage is TRBV15 and J usage is TRBJ2-1, with 7 bases identical to TRBD1. Germline trimming cut 4 bases from V and 8 bases from J; bases unmatched to any gene: 14. The germline V gene encodes CDR1 LNHNV and CDR2 YYDKDF (reference sequence). The CDR3 length is 16 residues.

The chain links TRBV7-6 to TRBJ2-1; 8 bases map to TRBD2. Trimming removed 1 base from V and 6 bases from J; junction bases left unmatched: 5. The CDR3 is 15 amino acids. Germline-derived CDR1 and CDR2 are SGHVS and FNYEAQ. CDR3 sequence reads: CASSLVEREINEQFF. The CDR3 bases are TGTGCCAGCAGCTTAGTAGAGCGGGAGATCAATGAGCAGTTCTTC.

Notes on this clone: The sample contains more than one DNA sequence encoding this CDR3. V gene TRBV11-2 combines with J gene TRBJ2-7; D not resolved. The CDR3 covers 12 residues. V lost 1 base and J 1 base, leaving 2 bases between the germline ends. CDR1 and CDR2 from the germline V gene are SGHAT and FQNNGV. This CDR3 reads CASSLGSYEQYF. The CDR3 DNA is TGTGCCAGCAGCTTAGGATCCTACGAGCAGTACTTC.

The V call is TRBV6-6, the J call TRBJ2-5; weak D call: TRBD1 (7 bases). The V gene lost 5 bases and the J gene lost 14 bases, with 24 bases spanning the gap. The CDR3 sequence is 14 residues long. CDR1 is MNHNY, CDR2 SVGAGI, per germline (reference sequence). The CDR3 reads CASSLDRDSPSRYF. The CDR3 DNA reads TGTGCCAGCAGTCTCGACAGGGACTCTCCCTCCCGATACTTC.

This clone has more than one count but fewer than ten. V usage is TRBV2 and J usage is TRBJ2-2, with D tentatively TRBD1 (5 bases). CDR1 is SNHLY and CDR2 is FYNNEI in the germline V gene. V was trimmed by 5 bases and J by 2 bases, leaving 9 bases between them. The CDR3 contains 14 residues. The CDR3 here is CASSIGVNTGELFF. Here the CDR3 DNA reads TGTGCCAGCAGTATAGGGGTTAACACCGGGGAGCTGTTTTTT.

This clone was seen just once. The chain carries TRBV6-4 and TRBJ2-1, with D uncertain. Trimming left V 5 bases short and J 4 bases short, with 9 bases between. The CDR3 covers 13 residues. Germline CDR1 reads MRHNA; CDR2 reads SNTAGT. DNA for the CDR3: TGTGCCAGCAGTTCGACTCCGTACAATGAGCAGTTCTTC. Translation: CASSSTPYNEQFF.

CDR3 in DNA: TGTGCCAGTAATCCTTGGGGACAGGGCAATCAGCCCCAGCATTTT. Translation: CASNPWGQGNQPQHF. V is TRBV19 and J is TRBJ1-5; TRBD1 aligns across 8 bases. Per germline, CDR1 LNHDA and CDR2 SQIVND (reference sequence). The CDR3 runs 15 residues. V gave up 7 bases and J gave up 2 bases; unmatched junction bases: 7.

The chain joins TRBV27 to TRBJ2-7, with TRBD2 matching over 15 bases. CDR1 is MNHEY and CDR2 is SMNVEV in the germline V gene (reference sequence). With 11 bases clipped from V and 7 bases from J, the junction kept 12 bases outside the gene matches. This CDR3 has 15 amino acids. The CDR3 DNA is TGTGCCGCTGGACTAGCGGGAGGGGGATTGAGGGAGCAGTACTTC. This translates into CAAGLAGGGLREQYF.

This clone was seen once. The gene calls are TRBV7-9 and TRBJ1-2; TRBD1 agrees at 9 bases. Germline V gene data show CDR1 as SEHNR and CDR2 as FQNEAQ (reference sequence). V shed 5 bases, J shed 2 bases, and the junction held 6 bases outside the gene matches. The CDR3 has 15 residues. The chain's CDR3 is CASSLLQGANYGYTF. The CDR3 DNA sequence: TGTGCCAGCAGCCTTTTACAGGGGGCCAACTATGGCTACACCTTC.

This chain connects TRBV4-1 to TRBJ2-2, with D perhaps matching TRBD1 or TRBD2 (5 bases each). V was trimmed by 0 bases and J by 6 bases, leaving 11 bases between them. CDR3 size: 15 residues. The germline CDR1 and CDR2 sequences are MGHRA and YSYEKL. This chain's CDR3 is CASSQDRSGPGELFF. CDR3 DNA: TGCGCCAGCAGCCAAGATAGGTCGGGACCCGGGGAGCTGTTTTTT.

The chain links TRBV7-3 to TRBJ2-1, with TRBD2 matching over 9 bases. The V gene's germline CDR1 is SGHTA and CDR2 FQGTGA. The CDR3 loop spans 14 amino acids. Trimming at V came to 4 bases and at J to 8 bases, leaving 6 bases not matched to a gene. The CDR3 region is CASSWGLAHDEQFF. The CDR3 nucleotides are TGTGCCAGCAGCTGGGGACTAGCCCACGATGAGCAGTTCTTC.

The chain uses TRBV29-1 and TRBJ2-7; D may be TRBD1 or TRBD2 (5 bases each). V lost 4 bases to trimming and J lost 3 bases, with 13 bases between them. CDR3 length: 13 residues. Germline CDR1 SQVTM, CDR2 ANQGSEA. The CDR3 DNA sequence: TGCAGCGTTGGCTTGGGACCAGGCTACGAGCAGTACTTC. Translation gives CSVGLGPGYEQYF.

The V gene is TRBV28, the J gene TRBJ2-7; D remains ambiguous. Germline CDR1 is MDHEN and CDR2 is SYDVKM. The CDR3 is made up of 15 amino acids. V shed 2 bases and J shed 4 bases, with 15 bases lying between them. CDR3 protein: CASSLAGSSAYEQYF. DNA for the CDR3: TGTGCCAGCAGTTTAGCCGGGTCCTCTGCTTACGAGCAGTACTTC.

The rearrangement links TRBV19 to TRBJ2-7; D may be TRBD1 (6 bases). Germline loops: CDR1 LNHDA, CDR2 SQIVND (reference sequence). The ends were cut back, 9 bases at V and 2 bases at J, with 14 bases in the middle. The CDR3 is 13 residues long. CDR3 in DNA: TGTGCCAGCACAGGGTATGTGCCCTACGAGCAGTACTTC. Translated: CASTGYVPYEQYF.

J is TRBJ2-7 and V is TRBV27; D is ambiguous. Germline CDR1 reads MNHEY; CDR2 reads SMNVEV (reference sequence). This CDR3 has 13 amino acids. Trimming pared 5 bases from V and 2 bases from J, leaving 10 bases between. CDR3 nucleotides: TGTGCCAGCAGTCCCTCAGGCCCCTACGAGCAGTACTTC. Translation gives CASSPSGPYEQYF.

This clone was found once. The V gene is TRBV5-4, the J gene TRBJ1-1; D might be TRBD1 (6 bases). The germline V and J ends were trimmed by 4 bases and 7 bases, with 14 bases remaining between them. Germline assignment: CDR1 SGHNT and CDR2 YYREEE (reference sequence). The CDR3 spans 13 residues. CDR3 in amino acids: CASSMGRGVEAFF. DNA of the CDR3: TGTGCCAGCAGCATGGGGAGGGGGGTTGAAGCTTTCTTT. Supplemented by reference TRBV5-4 and TRBJ1-1, the full variable domain reads ETGVTQSPTHLIKTRGQQVTLRCSSQSGHNTVSWYQQALGQGPQFIFQYYREEENGRGNFPPRFSGLQFPNYSSELNVNALELDDSALYLCASSMGRGVEAFFGQGTRLTVV.

V usage is TRBV13 and J usage is TRBJ1-4, with unresolved D. V was clipped by 4 bases and J by 4 bases, with 13 bases between them. The CDR3 has 15 residues. CDR1 is PRHDT, CDR2 FYEKMQ, per germline (reference sequence). The CDR3 protein is CASSSNYGDNEKLFF. The CDR3 nucleotides read TGTGCCAGCAGCTCCAATTACGGGGATAATGAAAAACTGTTTTTT.

The chain joins TRBV5-4 to TRBJ1-3; D remains unclear. V was pared by 5 bases and J by 0 bases, with 18 bases between. The germline gives CDR1 SGHNT, CDR2 YYREEE (reference sequence). The CDR3 extends over 17 amino acids. CDR3 sequence reads: CASRPGDGFSSGNTIYF. The CDR3, as DNA: TGTGCCAGCAGGCCCGGGGATGGTTTCAGCTCTGGAAACACCATATATTTT.